This TCR beta chain appears in the sequencing data of a study of beta chain features in type 1 diabetes. Study findings and constraints: Type 1 diabetes patients showed fewer insertions and more deletions at VDJ junctions. Sequencing of cDNA might inflate the share of cells that strongly express TCR. A PCR bias possibly favoring shorter templates would apply equally to patients and controls. The similarity of naive, central memory and Treg TCRB repertoires appeared greater among patients than among healthy donors.

With respect to this clone: Its target is unknown.

The whole isolated RNA underwent reverse transcription, so sequencing captured expressed TCRB transcripts. Profiled with immunoSEQ multiplex PCR; TCRdb holds only in-frame clones, not every one. The data contain 900,000 or so clones, 17% of them singletons. The material sequenced was naive CD4+ T cells from blood. The clonotype comes from a woman aged 18-30 years in good health.

The CDR3 protein is CASSDLAGTGELFF. In DNA, the CDR3 is TGTGCCAGCAGCGATCTAGCGGGCACCGGGGAGCTGTTTTTT. The genes are TRBV7-8 and TRBJ2-2; TRBD2 matches at 8 bases. This CDR3 is 14 amino acids long. V shed 5 bases, J shed 4 bases, and the junction held 3 bases outside the gene matches. Germline V gene data show CDR1 as SGHVS and CDR2 as FQNEAQ. The variable domain in full, with the rest retrieved from reference TRBV7-8 and TRBJ2-2, is GAGVSQSPRYKVAKRGQDVALRCDPISGHVSLFWYQQALGQGPEFLTYFQNEAQLDKSGLPSDRFFAERPEGSVSTLKIQRTQQEDSAVYLCASSDLAGTGELFFGEGSRLTVL.